This T cell receptor (beta chain) was recovered during a study of cytomegalovirus exposure and HLA in healthy donors. Study summary: Most genotyped donors, over 70% of fewer than 400, had Caucasian-associated genetic ancestry. The study, taken as a whole, reports: Among TCR beta chains, those listed as cytomegalovirus-associated numbered some 160. Productive status was seen about 90% or about 30% of the time for most TCR beta V segments in an earlier analysis.

PCR used 60 Vbeta primers and 13 Jbeta primers. Sequenced by immunoSEQ multiplex PCR; TCRdb stores in-frame clones only, minus some. The sample lists 100,000 to 150,000 clones; 65% to 80% were seen once. This clone turned up a few times. Antigen: not known. V shed 2 bases and J 6 bases; nucleotides not matched to a gene: 7. The CDR3 length is 15 residues. CDR1 MNHNY and CDR2 SVGAGI come from the germline V gene (reference sequence). The rearrangement uses TRBV6-6 and TRBJ2-1; 7 bases map to TRBD1. The sequence derives from an older woman in good health and CMV-seropositive. The sequencing sample was made of PBMCs. The CDR3 DNA follows: TGTGCCAGCAGTTACGGACAGGTTGTAAGCAATGAGCAGTTCTTC. Its protein product is CASSYGQVVSNEQFF.